This T cell receptor beta chain is from a study of response to subunit inactivated influenza vaccine (dated by TCRdb to the late 2010s). In terms of the full investigation: Deep quantitative T cell receptor repertoire profiling was used in the study to track responses to a trivalent subunit inactivated influenza vaccine. General study outcomes and caveats: It was suggested by the authors that each seasonal influenza vaccination may recruit only a limited number of new T cells.

This clonotype has only a few counts. What antigen it recognizes has not been identified. One base away there is no much larger clone; base qualities are not given. The library was made by RT-PCR. The data were produced on an Illumina HiSeq 2500. TCRdb reprocessed the public reads (quality trimming at Q25 with fastp, clone calling with MiXCR) and kept in-frame beta chains. Rows are combined by CDR3 protein, so each entry shows the most common genes and DNA. The sample has a few hundred thousand distinct CDR3 sequences on record, around 11% of them singletons. The ten largest make up about 10% of the sample. Trimming at the junction amounts to 0 bases on V and 2 bases on J, and the germline ends lie 4 bases apart. Including the terminal cysteine and phenylalanine, the CDR3 comprises 14 residues. The retained sequence is limited to the CDR3, 42 bases, with the frame set at the first base. CDR1 and CDR2 are read off the germline V gene (reference sequence) as LNHNV and YYDKDF.

These data were also reused for a study on T cells expressing NK-cell markers. The second paper states: TCR beta cDNA libraries were prepared using 5'RACE template switching, which introduced a universal primer site and unique molecular identifiers. TCR beta-chain repertoires were profiled in sorted CD3+CD56+NKG2C+, CD3+CD56+NKG2C- and CD3+CD56-NKG2C+ T-cell subsets from fewer than 10 donors. Among the eight sequenced donors, only one was HCMV-seronegative, while the other seven were HCMV-seropositive. In several experiments an anti-gammadeltaTCR antibody was added to restrict sorting to alphabetaTCR-expressing T cells. In several donors, the dominant CD3+CD56+NKG2C+ clonotypes were found to rank among the top 10 CD8+ clonotypes and to make up roughly 1.0-7.0% of CD8+ T cells. Those dominant clonotypes were again the most abundant among CD3+CD56-NKG2C+ cells in a few donors, at roughly 28.3-65%. Whether the expanded NKG2C-expressing T cell clones were specific for HCMV antigens was left unclear. The eight sequenced donors were randomly selected healthy volunteers, three men and five women. HCMV-specific IgG was detected in serum with a commercial ELISA kit to determine HCMV serostatus. Ficoll density gradient centrifugation was used to isolate peripheral blood mononuclear cells from blood. For over 5 donors, bulk peripheral blood T-cell repertoires were additionally sequenced from unsorted PBMC. cDNA synthesis was primed from the TCR beta constant segment, followed by two successive PCR amplification steps. Illumina HiSeq 2000/2500, MiSeq or NextSeq was used to sequence libraries as 2 x 150 bp reads. Reads were demultiplexed and grouped by UMI with MIGEC, and clonotypes were assembled and quantified with MiTCR. To exclude erroneous sequences, any TCR cDNA sequence not supported by at least two reads was discarded. The tcR package was used for downstream repertoire analysis, with clonotypes matched between fractions based on CDR3 nucleotide sequence plus V segment. VDJmatch was used to annotate antigen specificity against VDJdb, with one amino acid substitution in CDR3 allowed.

This clonotype was obtained from a man aged 50-59 years who received an inactivated influenza vaccine. Donor details come from another sample of the same person, matched by shared clones. This chain joins TRBV15 to TRBJ2-2, with no confident D gene call. The source material was PBMCs from blood, sampled on the day of vaccination. DNA sequence: TGTGCCACCAGCAGAGATTCCAACACCGGGGAGCTGTTTTTT. Translated, it gives CATSRDSNTGELFF.